Following are 8 T cell receptor beta chains from one sample sequenced in a study of monozygotic twins with inflammatory bowel disease (dated by TCRdb to the late 2010s). Library creation used 5' RACE. Sequencing used an Illumina HiSeq 2500. TCRdb reprocessed the reads into one record per CDR3 protein sequence, lacking DNA. The sample's table lists a count of 300,000 to 450,000 distinct CDR3 sequences. 2.6% of the sample lies in the top ten. The sample comprised blood. These receptors were obtained from a human donor with ulcerative colitis or Crohn's disease, or a healthy co-twin of an affected twin (not recorded which).

The chain has TRBV4-1 and TRBJ1-6; TCRdb proposes TRBD1, but this gene call is untestable without DNA. Germline V lookup: CDR1 MGHRA, CDR2 YSYEKL. The CDR3 spans 16 residues. CDR3 in amino acids: CASSQGGGFFSSSLHF.

The V call is TRBV7-7, the J call TRBJ2-3; TCRdb reports TRBD1, a call that lacks DNA to check it against. CDR1 is SSHAT and CDR2 is FNYEAQ in the germline V gene (reference sequence). CDR3 size: 15 residues. The CDR3 region is CASSTGTTSTDTQYF.

V and J are TRBV6-1 and TRBJ2-7; as DNA is missing, the TRBD1 call by TCRdb cannot be tested. Germline values: CDR1 MNHNS, CDR2 SASEGT. CDR3 length equals 14 residues. The chain's CDR3 is CAIRFGTGYYEQYF.

The chain joins TRBV5-6 to TRBJ2-1; TCRdb returns TRBD1, unconfirmable since there is no DNA. The CDR3 is 15 amino acids. In germline, CDR1 is SGHDT, CDR2 YYEEEE. CDR3 in amino acids: CASRPGMSSDNEQFF. Filled out from reference TRBV5-6 and TRBJ2-1, the complete variable domain reads DAGVTQSPTHLIKTRGQQVTLRCSPKSGHDTVSWYQQALGQGPQFIFQYYEEEERQRGNFPDRFSGHQFPNYSSELNVNALLLGDSALYLCASRPGMSSDNEQFFGPGTRLTVL.

This chain uses TRBV5-4 with TRBJ2-7; the D call of TRBD1 rests on TCRdb alone, since no DNA is present to check it. CDR3 size: 12 residues. Per germline, CDR1 SGHNT and CDR2 YYREEE (reference sequence). The CDR3 here is CASSRDGGEQYF.

The V call is TRBV7-8, the J call TRBJ1-1; no DNA is available, so the TRBD1 call from TCRdb remains unchecked. The CDR3 extends over 14 amino acids. CDR1 and CDR2 (germline): SGHVS, FQNEAQ. CDR3: CASSFRDRVGEAFF. The whole variable domain, filled in from reference TRBV7-8 and TRBJ1-1, reads GAGVSQSPRYKVAKRGQDVALRCDPISGHVSLFWYQQALGQGPEFLTYFQNEAQLDKSGLPSDRFFAERPEGSVSTLKIQRTQQEDSAVYLCASSFRDRVGEAFFGQGTRLTVV.

The chain has TRBV4-3 and TRBJ2-7; the TRBD1 assignment by TCRdb is unverifiable without DNA. The CDR3 is made up of 14 amino acids. Germline V CDR1 and CDR2: LGHNA, YSLEER. The CDR3 sequence: CASGNFGAAYEQYF.

The chain recombines TRBV20-1 with TRBJ2-7; the D call of TRBD1 rests on TCRdb alone, since no DNA is present to check it. The CDR3 contains 14 residues. Germline loops: CDR1 DFQATT, CDR2 SNEGSKA (reference sequence). The CDR3 loop is CSALTQTGGSVQYF.